What follows are 19 T cell receptor beta chains derived from one specimen sequenced in a study of T cell repertoires in cytomegalovirus infection. TCRdb fed the reads into MiXCR, producing one record per CDR3 protein. This table has around 900,000 distinct CDR3 sequences, 25% to 40% appearing once. These TCRs are of unknown antigen specificity. The sequencing here drew on cultured CD8+ T cells from PBMCs, taken from culture after CMV antigen stimulation. These receptors were obtained from a human donor in good health (CMV status not recorded). Some clones in this sample may be carry-over from other donors' samples.

This clonotype was counted ten times or more. The gene calls are TRBV6-1 and TRBJ2-7; possibly TRBD2 for D (6 bases). The CDR3 consists of 13 residues. Germline assignment: CDR1 MNHNS and CDR2 SASEGT. V lost 1 base to trimming and J lost 2 bases, with 6 bases between them. CDR3 nucleotide sequence: TGTGCCAGCAGTGAAGGGGGGGCCTACGAGCAGTACTTC. Translating it yields CASSEGGAYEQYF.

The chain recombines TRBV19 with TRBJ1-2; 9 bases agree with TRBD1. Germline trimming cut 3 bases from V and 4 bases from J; bases unmatched to any gene: 6. CDR3 size: 15 residues. Germline assignment: CDR1 LNHDA and CDR2 SQIVND (reference sequence). The CDR3 DNA reads TGTGCCAGTAGTATGGGACAGGGACTTGGCTATGGCTACACCTTC. It is translated as CASSMGQGLGYGYTF.

The chain uses TRBV10-2 and TRBJ1-2; tentatively, D is TRBD1 (5 bases). Germline values: CDR1 WSHSY, CDR2 SAAADI. V lost 6 bases, J lost 2 bases, and 13 bases lay in between. The CDR3 consists of 14 residues. The CDR3 DNA follows: TGCGCCAGCAGCGCCCCAGGGTCAAACTATGGCTACACCTTC. Protein: CASSAPGSNYGYTF.

This chain uses TRBV14 with TRBJ1-2; D unresolved. Trimming took 4 bases from V and 5 from J, leaving 20 bases between them. CDR3 length: 16 residues. Germline V gene sequence: CDR1 SGHDN, CDR2 FVKESK. CDR3 amino acids: CASSRKNTDRPYGYTF. In DNA form, the CDR3 reads TGTGCCAGCAGCCGCAAGAATACGGACCGACCTTATGGCTACACCTTC. Looking up the rest from reference TRBV14 and TRBJ1-2 gives the full variable domain: EAGVTQFPSHSVIEKGQTVTLRCDPISGHDNLYWYRRVMGKEIKFLLHFVKESKQDESGMPNNRFLAERTGGTYSTLKVQPAELEDSGVYFCASSRKNTDRPYGYTFGSGTRLTVV.

This clonotype was seen more than once but under ten times. The rearrangement uses TRBV6-6 and TRBJ2-6; 7 bases agree with TRBD1. Germline V lookup: CDR1 MNHNY, CDR2 SVGAGI (reference sequence). Trimming removed 2 bases from V and 0 bases from J; junction bases left unmatched: 1. The CDR3 sequence is 16 residues long. The DNA of the CDR3 is TGTGCCAGCAGTTACACAGGGGTCTCTGGGGCCAACGTCCTGACTTTC. As protein: CASSYTGVSGANVLTF.

This clonotype showed up many times. J is TRBJ2-2 and V is TRBV12-3 or TRBV12-4, with 8 bases lining up with TRBD1. After removal of 5 bases from V and 6 bases from J, the junction contained 14 bases not matched to a gene. There are 17 residues in the CDR3. CDR3 bases: TGTGCCAGCAGTGAGAACAGGGGGTTAGGGCACGCCGGGGAGCTGTTTTTT. It codes for CASSENRGLGHAGELFF.

This clonotype was picked up many times. The rearrangement joins TRBV7-6 to TRBJ2-4; 9 nucleotides align to TRBD1. V lost 1 base and J lost 4; bases outside the gene matches: 5. The length of the CDR3 is 16 residues. CDR1 is SGHVS and CDR2 is FNYEAQ in the germline V gene. The CDR3 loop reads CASSLVGDREKNIQYF. The CDR3 nucleotides read TGTGCCAGCAGCTTAGTGGGGGACAGGGAGAAAAACATTCAGTACTTC.

A few counts support this clonotype. V gene TRBV15 combines with J gene TRBJ2-1, with 10 positions matching TRBD2. V trimming: 0 bases; J trimming: 3 bases; junction bases outside the gene matches: 2. Per the germline V gene, CDR1 is LNHNV and CDR2 is YYDKDF (reference sequence). The CDR3 runs 16 residues. CDR3 nucleotide sequence: TGTGCCACCAGCAGAGAGCCTAGCGGGGGCTACAATGAGCAGTTCTTC. Translated: CATSREPSGGYNEQFF.

This clonotype was seen a handful of times. This sequence joins TRBV9 and TRBJ2-5; D tentatively fits TRBD1 or TRBD2 (5 bases each). Germline values: CDR1 SGDLS, CDR2 YYNGEE. The CDR3 spans 10 residues. The CDR3 here is CAVWGETQYF. As DNA, the CDR3 is TGTGCGGTCTGGGGGGAGACCCAGTACTTC.

This clonotype was seen ten or more times. This chain uses TRBV6-1 with TRBJ2-3, with D possibly matching TRBD1 (6 bases). The CDR3 contains 14 residues. Germline CDR1 reads MNHNS; CDR2 reads SASEGT. The ends were cut back, 5 bases at V and 5 bases at J, with 14 bases in the middle. The CDR3 spells CASSKQGSGDTQYF. DNA of the CDR3: TGTGCCAGCAGTAAGCAGGGGTCGGGAGATACGCAGTATTTT.

This clonotype occurred a few times. The V gene is TRBV25-1, the J gene TRBJ2-7; 13 positions match TRBD2. Germline CDR1 is MGHDK and CDR2 is SYGVNS. After removal of 8 bases from V and 1 base from J, the junction contained 23 bases not matched to a gene. The CDR3 is 21 residues long. The CDR3 bases are TGTGCCAGCTCACGACAGGGCGCCTCGACTAGCGGGGGGTTTAAGTCCTACGAGCAGTACTTC. Its protein is CASSRQGASTSGGFKSYEQYF.

This clonotype was seen a few times. In nucleotides, the CDR3 is TGTGCCAGCAGAGCTCAGCCGTATAATTCACCCCTCCACTTT. Amino acid sequence: CASRAQPYNSPLHF. The chain employs TRBV6-5 and TRBJ1-6; no definite D call. The V end lost 6 bases, the J end lost 4 bases, and 10 bases lay between the germline ends. CDR1 and CDR2 from the germline V gene are MNHEY and SVGAGI. The CDR3 contains 14 residues.

The rearrangement joins TRBV12-3 or TRBV12-4 to TRBJ2-1; possibly TRBD2 for D (5 bases). The CDR3 has 15 amino acids. Trimming took 6 bases from V and 0 from J, leaving 12 bases between them. The DNA of the CDR3 is TGTGCCAGCAGCGATGGGAGCGACTCCTACAATGAGCAGTTCTTC. It is translated as CASSDGSDSYNEQFF.

This chain links TRBV9 with TRBJ2-7, with D possibly matching TRBD1 (6 bases). V dropped 0 bases and J dropped 2 bases, with 9 bases sitting between them. The CDR3 consists of 14 residues. The germline gives CDR1 SGDLS, CDR2 YYNGEE. CDR3 sequence reads: CASSVGTVAYEQYF. DNA of the CDR3: TGTGCCAGCAGCGTAGGGACAGTCGCCTACGAGCAGTACTTC. Complete variable domain (other parts from reference TRBV9 and TRBJ2-7): DSGVTQTPKHLITATGQRVTLRCSPRSGDLSVYWYQQSLDQGLQFLIQYYNGEERAKGNILERFSAQQFPDLHSELNLSSLELGDSALYFCASSVGTVAYEQYFGPGTRLTVT.

CDR3 nucleotide sequence: TGTGCCATCAGTGAGTCGCCGAACACCGGGGAGCTGTTTTTT. Protein sequence: CAISESPNTGELFF. The J gene is TRBJ2-2, the V gene TRBV10-3; D remains unclear. There are 14 residues in the CDR3. Germline V gene lookup returns CDR1 ENHRY and CDR2 SYGVKD. The V end was cut by 0 bases, the J end by 0 bases, with 2 bases between.

This clonotype was seen only once. The V and J genes are TRBV20-1 and TRBJ2-5, with D tentatively TRBD2 (6 bases). V shed 4 bases and J shed 7 bases, with 16 bases lying between them. The length of the CDR3 is 13 residues. The V gene's germline CDR1 is DFQATT and CDR2 SNEGSKA (reference sequence). In DNA, the CDR3 is TGCAGTGCTAAGGACGGGGACGGGGGGACCCAGTACTTC. Its translation: CSAKDGDGGTQYF.

The V call is TRBV10-3, the J call TRBJ2-1, with 8 bases aligning to TRBD2. Germline V gene data show CDR1 as ENHRY and CDR2 as SYGVKD. The CDR3 sequence is 17 residues long. The trim removed 4 bases at V and 9 bases at J, leaving 17 bases unmatched. The CDR3 loop is CAISVTSGDFFIGEQFF. DNA of the CDR3: TGTGCCATCAGTGTAACTAGCGGCGATTTCTTCATCGGTGAGCAGTTCTTC.

This clonotype was observed a few times. The V and J genes are TRBV14 and TRBJ1-1; the D gene is possibly TRBD1 (6 bases). The CDR3 is made up of 14 amino acids. V was shortened by 6 bases and J by 8 bases, with 19 bases between the two germline ends. The germline CDR1 and CDR2 sequences are SGHDN and FVKESK. The CDR3 region has the DNA TGTGCCAGCAGAAAAACGGGACACCCGAGGGAAGCTTTCTTT. Translated, it gives CASRKTGHPREAFF.

This chain links TRBV4-1 with TRBJ1-1; D might be TRBD1 (5 bases). From germline, CDR1 is MGHRA and CDR2 YSYEKL. The V end was cut by 1 base, the J end by 4 bases, with 10 bases between. The CDR3 contains 14 residues. CDR3 sequence (DNA): TGCGCCAGCAGCCAAGCAGGGACGTTCACTGAAGCTTTCTTT. Protein: CASSQAGTFTEAFF.